Below, 14 T cell receptor beta chains from the same sample are listed, as sequenced in a study of early T cells in non-severe SARS-CoV-2 infection. MiXCR, applied by TCRdb to the 5' RACE reads, yields one record per CDR3 protein. The sample yields about 48,000 distinct CDR3 sequences, about 9.8% seen once. The sample comprised whole blood. The receptors here all came from an adult who was a healthcare worker with PCR-confirmed SARS-CoV-2 infection or an uninfected control (not recorded which).

This clonotype was observed many times. The chain is built from TRBV28 and TRBJ2-2; D is undetermined. Deletions cut 4 bases from V and 2 bases from J, with 5 bases between. The CDR3 runs to 13 residues. Germline CDR1 MDHEN, CDR2 SYDVKM. CDR3 sequence reads: CASSYSNTGELFF. CDR3 DNA sequence: TGTGCCAGCAGTTACAGTAACACCGGGGAGCTGTTTTTT.

This clonotype was picked up a small number of times. The chain links TRBV20-1 to TRBJ2-7; D unclear. The germline V gene encodes CDR1 DFQATT and CDR2 SNEGSKA (reference sequence). V was shortened by 0 bases and J by 11 bases, with 11 bases between the two germline ends. This CDR3 spans 11 amino acids. The CDR3 sequence: CSARDPPGEYF. CDR3 sequence (DNA): TGCAGTGCTAGAGATCCCCCGGGCGAGTACTTC.

This clonotype was detected only a few times. The chain is built from TRBV18 and TRBJ1-1; unclear D gene. CDR3 size: 15 residues. From germline, CDR1 is KGHSH and CDR2 LQKENI. Deletions cut 3 bases from V and 2 bases from J, with 13 bases between. The CDR3 is CASSPRSQLNTEAFF. In nucleotides, the CDR3 is TGTGCCAGCTCACCCAGGTCCCAGCTAAACACTGAAGCTTTCTTT.

This chain uses TRBV10-1 with TRBJ2-7; 7 bases are shared with TRBD1. The V gene end was trimmed by 3 bases and the J gene end by 2 bases; junction bases not matched to a gene: 4. Germline V lookup: CDR1 WNHNN, CDR2 SYGVQD (reference sequence). CDR3 length: 14 residues. This chain's CDR3 is CASSERTGAYEQYF. CDR3 DNA: TGCGCCAGCAGTGAACGGACAGGAGCCTACGAGCAGTACTTC.

V usage is TRBV5-8 and J usage is TRBJ1-1; D gene ambiguous. The V end lost 4 bases, the J end lost 2 bases, and 3 bases lay between the germline ends. This CDR3 has 11 residues. Germline CDR1 is SGHTS and CDR2 is YDEGEE. The CDR3 nucleotides are TGTGCCAGCAGCCCTAACACTGAAGCTTTCTTT. This encodes CASSPNTEAFF.

Many counts were recorded for this clonotype. The J gene is TRBJ1-2, the V gene TRBV30; no definite D call. Trimming cost V 5 bases and J 7 bases, with 14 bases left between them. The CDR3 has 12 residues. The germline V gene encodes CDR1 GTSNPN and CDR2 SVGIG (reference sequence). CDR3 sequence reads: CAWSGRFSGYTF. CDR3 bases: TGTGCCTGGTCCGGACGGTTTAGTGGCTACACCTTC. Together with reference TRBV30 and TRBJ1-2, the CDR3 gives the full variable domain: SQTIHQWPATLVQPVGSPLSLECTVEGTSNPNLYWYRQAAGRGLQLLFYSVGIGQISSEVPQNLSASRPQDRQFILSSKKLLLSDSGFYLCAWSGRFSGYTFGSGTRLTVV.

This clonotype occurred many times. The V and J genes are TRBV6-5 and TRBJ2-1; 11 bases map to TRBD1. The V gene end was trimmed by 4 bases and the J gene end by 6 bases; junction bases not matched to a gene: 5. Germline V gene lookup returns CDR1 MNHEY and CDR2 SVGAGI. This CDR3 is 15 amino acids long. CDR3: CASSSPGQGVNEQFF. As DNA, the CDR3 is TGTGCCAGCAGTTCTCCGGGACAGGGGGTCAATGAGCAGTTCTTC.

This clonotype was observed many times. J is TRBJ1-1 and V is TRBV29-1, with D possibly being TRBD1 (5 bases). The CDR3 is made up of 13 amino acids. Germline CDR1 SQVTM, CDR2 ANQGSEA. Trimming removed 0 bases at V and 5 bases at J, with 10 bases between. CDR3 bases: TGCAGCGTTGAAGAGCAGGAGGGGACTGAAGCTTTCTTT. Amino acids: CSVEEQEGTEAFF. The full variable domain, completed using reference TRBV29-1 and TRBJ1-1, is SAVISQKPSRDICQRGTSLTIQCQVDSQVTMMFWYRQQPGQSLTLIATANQGSEATYESGFVIDKFPISRPNLTFSTLTVSNMSPEDSSIYLCSVEEQEGTEAFFGQGTRLTVV.

V usage is TRBV27 and J usage is TRBJ2-1, with D possibly TRBD1 on 5 matching bases. Germline CDR1 reads MNHEY; CDR2 reads SMNVEV (reference sequence). The CDR3 loop spans 15 amino acids. V lost 5 bases and J lost 2, with 13 bases in between. The CDR3 sequence is CASSPRQSTYNEQFF. Written as DNA, the CDR3 is TGTGCCAGCAGTCCCCGACAGTCGACCTACAATGAGCAGTTCTTC.

This clonotype was recorded at least ten times. The V and J genes are TRBV5-1 and TRBJ1-1; tentative D call: TRBD1 (6 bases). The CDR3 consists of 15 residues. In germline, CDR1 is SGHRS, CDR2 YFSETQ. V shed 8 bases and J shed 0 bases, with 17 bases lying between them. The CDR3, as DNA: TGCGCCAGAGGGGGTTTTTCGGCCGTGAACACTGAAGCTTTCTTT. This codes for CARGGFSAVNTEAFF.

This clonotype was picked up many times. V is TRBV29-1 and J is TRBJ1-1; no clear D gene. CDR1 SQVTM and CDR2 ANQGSEA come from the germline V gene. Deletions cut 2 bases from V and 3 bases from J, with 1 base between. The CDR3 is 10 residues long. The CDR3 nucleotides are TGCAGCGTTGAACACACTGAAGCTTTCTTT. Protein: CSVEHTEAFF.

CDR3 loop: CASSSNIVGELFF. The DNA of the CDR3 is TGTGCCAGCAGTTCTAATATTGTCGGGGAGCTGTTTTTT. The chain joins TRBV28 to TRBJ2-2; D gene ambiguous. V was clipped by 4 bases and J by 7 bases, with 10 bases between them. From germline, CDR1 is MDHEN and CDR2 SYDVKM. The CDR3 loop spans 13 amino acids.

Judged by abundance, this clonotype is large (0.1 to 1%). This rearrangement joins TRBV2 to TRBJ2-7, with D unresolved. CDR3 length equals 14 residues. Trimming removed 4 bases at V and 5 bases at J, with 15 bases between. Per germline, CDR1 SNHLY and CDR2 FYNNEI. CDR3 bases: TGTGCCAGCAGTGCCCCCGAGTTGGGCGACGAGCAGTACTTC. Its protein product is CASSAPELGDEQYF.

This clonotype was observed at least ten times. As DNA, the CDR3 is TGTGCCAGCAGGATGGGCGGGAGGGGTACCTACGAGCAGTACTTC. Protein product: CASRMGGRGTYEQYF. This chain joins TRBV6-5 and TRBJ2-7, with 9 bases matching TRBD2. V dropped 6 bases and J dropped 2; count of bases not matched to a gene: 8. The germline V gene encodes CDR1 MNHEY and CDR2 SVGAGI. The CDR3 is 15 amino acids.